This T cell receptor beta chain was identified during a study of blood T cell repertoires in COVID-19. Study-level information: Collection of acute and convalescent COVID-19 samples took place in the United States, Italy and Spain. PBMCs, B-cell-depleted T cells, or T cells provided the cDNA or gDNA that made up the material.

Original processing methods: Using reference gene primer amplification, nucleated cell counts were estimated. Profiled with immunoSEQ multiplex PCR; TCRdb holds only in-frame clones, not every one. D and trimming come from the DNA, and the V and J calls and clone size come from that table. This table holds approximately 140,000 clones, roughly four fifths found once. The sequence was obtained from a man aged 35 to 55 with active or convalescent COVID-19. The sequencing sample was made of peripheral blood.

The CDR3 DNA reads TGTGCCGGCTCCAGGGATTATAGCAATCAGCCCCAGCATTTT. Its protein product is CAGSRDYSNQPQHF. V is TRBV6-5 and J is TRBJ1-5; D possibly corresponds to TRBD1 (5 bases). The V gene's germline CDR1 is MNHEY and CDR2 SVGAGI. With 11 bases removed from V and 0 bases from J, the gap between germline ends came to 14 bases. The CDR3 runs 14 residues.